The clone carrying this TCR beta chain has just a few counts. This sample was included in a study of blood T cells in healthy people across ages. Primed by a sample-barcoded 5' primer and a J-beta primer mix, a second PCR proceeded for 7 to 11 cycles. Every molecule of cDNA carried a tag from a template-switch adaptor with 12 random nucleotides. A single record per CDR3 protein comes from TCRdb applying MiXCR to the 5' RACE reads. The sample lists 1.4 million to 1.5 million distinct CDR3 sequences; roughly 40% were seen once. Germline values: CDR1 SNHLY, CDR2 FYNNEI. This CDR3 is 11 amino acids long. V was trimmed by 5 bases and J by 10 bases, leaving 9 bases between them.

Sequencing was performed on blood. The chain recombines TRBV2 with TRBJ2-1; D gene unclear. This TCR was recovered from a woman aged 18-29 years in good health. The CDR3 protein is CASSRTWEQFF. For the CDR3, the DNA is TGTGCCAGCAGTCGGACCTGGGAGCAGTTCTTC.